This TCR beta chain was identified in a study of post-analysis software for immune sequencing data. Study-wide context: The study covered relapsing-remitting, secondary progressive and progressive-relapsing courses of multiple sclerosis. Study findings and constraints: A significant reduction in normalized Chao1 diversity was observed in multiple sclerosis patients versus controls. Relative to controls, patients had a few TRBV segments at higher frequency, with TRBV5-6, TRBV5-1 and TRBV20-1 among these.

This clonotype has only a few counts. What it binds is unknown. Prepared libraries of TCR beta cDNA carried unique molecular identifiers. Yield was roughly 0.5 million cDNA molecules from approximately 0.91 to 9.4 million T cells. Each CDR3 protein gets one entry after TCRdb re-called the PCR reads with MiXCR. The sample carries fewer than 900,000 distinct CDR3 sequences, about half recorded once. The CDR3 runs to 12 residues. Germline V gives CDR1 SGHTA, CDR2 FQGNSA. V shed 5 bases and J 10 bases; nucleotides not matched to a gene: 5. The material sequenced was blood. This sequence was found in a girl aged 5 to 17 with multiple sclerosis. J is TRBJ2-1 and V is TRBV7-2; 7 nucleotides line up with TRBD1. The CDR3 loop reads CASSIGTEEQFF. The CDR3 DNA reads TGTGCCAGCAGCATCGGGACAGAGGAGCAGTTCTTC.